This is a list of T cell receptor beta chains from one sample in a study of shared clonotypes between healthy human individuals. Produced via immunoSEQ multiplex PCR; TCRdb's table is partial and in-frame only. The profile shows about 820,000 clones, 92% of them singletons. Sequenced: naive CD8+ T cells sorted from blood. These receptor sequences come from a young man in good health. Both conserved end residues are part of each CDR3. A D gene is named only where the DNA matches it firmly. Clone sizes are given selectively: once, few, many, or a class where the clone is expanded.

V	J	D	size	CDR3	DNA
TRBV9	TRBJ2-3	TRBD2	NA	CASSPRGLAPDTQYF	TGTGCCAGCAGCCCACGTGGACTAGCCCCAGATACGCAGTATTTT
TRBV9	TRBJ2-3	NA	NA	CASSVNSRGRTDTQYF	TGTGCCAGCAGCGTAAATAGCAGGGGTAGGACAGATACGCAGTATTTT
TRBV7-9	TRBJ2-7	NA	NA	CASSLAGGLSFYEQYF	TGTGCCAGCAGCTTAGCGGGGGGACTGAGTTTCTACGAGCAGTACTTC
TRBV7-6	TRBJ2-7	NA	once	CASSLDDRPEVSEQYF	TGTGCCAGCAGCTTAGACGACAGGCCCGAGGTCTCCGAGCAGTACTTC
TRBV14	TRBJ1-1	TRBD1	NA	CASSQGTGNTEAFF	TGTGCCAGCAGCCAAGGGACAGGGAACACTGAAGCTTTCTTT
TRBV28	TRBJ2-6	NA	NA	CASSLPPPLAVLTF	TGTGCCAGCAGTTTACCTCCCCCCCTTGCCGTCCTGACTTTC
TRBV11-2	TRBJ2-7	NA	NA	CASSFGTSGYEQYF	TGTGCCAGCAGCTTTGGAACCTCGGGCTACGAGCAGTACTTC
TRBV7-8	TRBJ1-1	NA	NA	CASSKEGVNTEAFF	TGTGCCAGCAGCAAGGAAGGGGTGAACACTGAAGCTTTCTTT
TRBV7-2	TRBJ2-2	TRBD1	NA	CASSWTGNTGELFF	TGTGCCAGCAGCTGGACAGGGAACACCGGGGAGCTGTTTTTT
TRBV7-9	TRBJ2-7	NA	NA	CASSLTTGAGEQYF	TGTGCCAGCAGCTTAACGACGGGGGCGGGCGAGCAGTACTTC
TRBV11-2	TRBJ2-1	TRBD2	NA	CASSSRVAGVRDNEQFF	TGTGCCAGCAGCTCCAGGGTGGCGGGAGTCAGGGACAATGAGCAGTTCTTC
TRBV4-1	TRBJ2-1	NA	NA	CASSQPKDGSSYNEQFF	TGCGCCAGCAGCCAGCCCAAGGACGGGAGCTCCTACAATGAGCAGTTCTTC
TRBV9	TRBJ2-3	NA	NA	CASRRSESDTQYF	TGTGCCAGCAGAAGAAGTGAGTCAGATACGCAGTATTTT
TRBV27	TRBJ2-5	NA	NA	CASSALEKLQETQYF	TGTGCCAGCAGTGCGCTAGAAAAATTGCAAGAGACCCAGTACTTC
TRBV7-9	TRBJ1-5	TRBD1	NA	CADRADQPQHF	TGTGCCGACAGGGCGGATCAGCCCCAGCATTTT
TRBV27	TRBJ2-7	NA	NA	CASSPLLGRSSYEQYF	TGTGCCAGCAGTCCCCTCCTTGGACGGTCGTCCTACGAGCAGTACTTC
TRBV29-1	TRBJ2-2	TRBD2	NA	CSVIAGDTGELFF	TGCAGCGTGATAGCGGGAGACACCGGGGAGCTGTTTTTT
TRBV27	TRBJ2-7	TRBD1	NA	CASSPNTGGSYEQYF	TGTGCCAGCAGTCCAAATACAGGGGGTAGCTACGAGCAGTACTTC
TRBV7-9	TRBJ2-7	TRBD1	NA	CASSSPGQGVNEQYF	TGTGCCAGCAGCTCCCCGGGACAGGGGGTAAACGAGCAGTACTTC
TRBV5-1	TRBJ2-5	NA	NA	CASSDDFSQDTQYF	TGCGCCAGCAGCGACGACTTTAGTCAGGATACCCAGTACTTC
TRBV9	TRBJ2-1	TRBD1	NA	CASSAGTGAGNEQFF	TGTGCCAGCAGCGCCGGGACAGGCGCGGGCAATGAGCAGTTCTTC
TRBV4-3	TRBJ2-7	NA	NA	CASSQDRDHHYEQYF	TGCGCCAGCAGCCAAGACCGGGACCATCACTACGAGCAGTACTTC
TRBV27	TRBJ1-5	NA	NA	CASSLTGPLNQPQHF	TGTGCCAGCAGTTTGACAGGTCCGCTCAATCAGCCCCAGCATTTT
TRBV19	TRBJ1-5	TRBD1	NA	CASSPIQGAVQPQHF	TGTGCCAGTAGCCCCATACAGGGGGCGGTTCAGCCCCAGCATTTT
TRBV15	TRBJ2-3	TRBD2	NA	CATSSTGTSGIATDTQYF	TGTGCCACCAGCAGCACCGGGACTAGCGGGATAGCAACAGATACGCAGTATTTT
TRBV5-3	TRBJ2-1	TRBD2	NA	CARSSGGRAARDNEQFF	TGTGCCAGAAGCTCTGGAGGGAGGGCCGCGAGGGACAATGAGCAGTTCTTC
TRBV28	TRBJ2-2	TRBD2	NA	CASSLVTSGRGELFF	TGTGCCAGCAGTTTAGTGACTAGCGGGAGAGGGGAGCTGTTTTTT
TRBV25-1	TRBJ2-1	NA	NA	CASSEWEKAYNEQFF	TGTGCCAGCAGTGAGTGGGAAAAGGCCTACAATGAGCAGTTCTTC
TRBV4-2	TRBJ1-1	NA	NA	CASSTAGGVLNTEAFF	TGTGCCAGCAGCACCGCCGGGGGGGTGCTGAACACTGAAGCTTTCTTT
TRBV13	TRBJ2-2	NA	NA	CASSLERPTVNTGELFF	TGTGCCAGCAGCTTAGAACGCCCGACAGTCAACACCGGGGAGCTGTTTTTT
TRBV5-1	TRBJ2-7	TRBD1	NA	CASSAATGVLSYEQYF	TGCGCCAGCAGCGCCGCGACAGGGGTCCTTTCCTACGAGCAGTACTTC
TRBV25-1	TRBJ2-3	NA	NA	CASRDSGLDTQYF	TGTGCCAGCAGAGATTCGGGGCTAGATACGCAGTATTTT
TRBV30	TRBJ2-5	NA	once	CAWSSGVGQETQYF	TGTGCCTGGAGTTCCGGGGTCGGGCAGGAGACCCAGTACTTC
TRBV5-6	TRBJ1-5	TRBD1	NA	CASSLWDRVNQPQHF	TGTGCCAGCAGCCTCTGGGACAGGGTCAATCAGCCCCAGCATTTT
TRBV7-9	TRBJ2-3	NA	NA	CASSLGPETDTQYF	TGTGCCAGCAGCTTGGGACCAGAAACAGATACGCAGTATTTT
TRBV7-2	TRBJ2-1	TRBD2	NA	CASTSTSGIFDEQFF	TGTGCCAGCACCTCGACTAGCGGGATATTTGATGAGCAGTTCTTC
TRBV27	TRBJ2-1	NA	NA	CASSLQGDEQFF	TGTGCCAGCAGTCTCCAAGGGGATGAGCAGTTCTTC
TRBV29-1	TRBJ2-1	TRBD1	NA	CSFPGQGGNEQFF	TGCAGCTTCCCCGGACAGGGTGGCAATGAGCAGTTCTTC
TRBV28	TRBJ2-7	NA	NA	CASSLSGANSEQYF	TGTGCCAGCAGTCTCTCCGGGGCAAACAGCGAGCAGTACTTC